The 2 T cell receptor beta chains below all came from one sample that was sequenced in a study of T cells after yellow fever vaccination. MiXCR, applied by TCRdb to the 5' RACE reads, yields one record per CDR3 protein. Altogether 200,000 to 300,000 distinct CDR3 sequences are present, 10% to 15% being singletons, with the ten largest covering approximately 0.49%. The specimen was CD4+ T cells sorted from PBMCs, collected 45 days after the yellow fever booster vaccination. The source of these receptors is a man aged 30 to 45 who received the YFV17D yellow fever vaccine.

A few counts support this clonotype. J is TRBJ2-1 and V is TRBV5-1; TRBD2 matches 8 bases. The CDR3 sequence is 17 residues long. Germline V gives CDR1 SGHRS, CDR2 YFSETQ. After removal of 4 bases from V and 0 bases from J, the junction contained 9 bases not matched to a gene. CDR3 loop: CASSRNGGTSSYNEQFF. For the CDR3, the DNA is TGCGCCAGCAGCAGAAACGGGGGGACTAGCTCCTACAATGAGCAGTTCTTC.

V gene TRBV6-2 or TRBV6-3 combines with J gene TRBJ1-1; D is unclear. Per the germline V gene, CDR1 is MNHEY and CDR2 is SVGEGT. The CDR3 has 13 residues. V was pared by 6 bases and J by 4 bases, with 12 bases between. The CDR3 coding sequence is TGTGCCAGCAGGAAGGGTGCCCCCACTGAAGCTTTCTTT. Translation: CASRKGAPTEAFF.